The clone carrying this T cell receptor beta chain was detected only once. Its target is not known. This record comes from a study of cytomegalovirus exposure and HLA in healthy donors. Whole-study results and caveats: Reports indicate that TCR beta sequences accurately predicted the HLA-A and HLA-B alleles of most subjects. Most TCR sequences were seen very rarely across donors, but some public TCRs occurred in many. A prior analysis recorded that most TCR beta V segments were productive about 87% or about 30% of the time. Indistinguishable V segments such as TRBV6-2 and TRBV6-3 were excluded.

The V gene end was trimmed by 3 bases and the J gene end by 5 bases; junction bases not matched to a gene: 6. The CDR3 is 17 residues long. Germline V gene lookup returns CDR1 SGHVS and CDR2 FNYEAQ. PCR involved 60 Vbeta and 13 Jbeta primers. Some clones are missing from TCRdb's copy, which holds only in-frame ones; the method was immunoSEQ multiplex PCR. This sample has about 150,000 clones, with 60% to 70% found just once. The sequencing input was PBMCs. The sequence was obtained from a woman aged 55-70 years in good health and CMV-seropositive. V usage is TRBV7-6 and J usage is TRBJ2-4; TRBD2 matches at 14 bases. The CDR3 protein is CASSLPRGLAGENIQYF. CDR3 nucleotide sequence: TGTGCCAGCAGCTTGCCTAGGGGACTAGCGGGAGAAAACATTCAGTACTTC.